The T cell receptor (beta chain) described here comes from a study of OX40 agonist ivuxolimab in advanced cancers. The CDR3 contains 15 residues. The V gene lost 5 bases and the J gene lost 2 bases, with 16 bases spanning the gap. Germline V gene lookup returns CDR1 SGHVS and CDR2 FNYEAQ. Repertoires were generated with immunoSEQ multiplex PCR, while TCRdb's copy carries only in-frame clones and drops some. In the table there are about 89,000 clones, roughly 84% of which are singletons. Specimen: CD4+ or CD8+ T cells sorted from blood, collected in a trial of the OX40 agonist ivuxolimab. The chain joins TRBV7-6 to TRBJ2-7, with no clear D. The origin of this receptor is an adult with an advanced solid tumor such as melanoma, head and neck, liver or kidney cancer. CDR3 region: CASSKDPHSPYEQYF. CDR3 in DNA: TGTGCCAGCAGCAAAGACCCTCATAGCCCCTACGAGCAGTACTTC.